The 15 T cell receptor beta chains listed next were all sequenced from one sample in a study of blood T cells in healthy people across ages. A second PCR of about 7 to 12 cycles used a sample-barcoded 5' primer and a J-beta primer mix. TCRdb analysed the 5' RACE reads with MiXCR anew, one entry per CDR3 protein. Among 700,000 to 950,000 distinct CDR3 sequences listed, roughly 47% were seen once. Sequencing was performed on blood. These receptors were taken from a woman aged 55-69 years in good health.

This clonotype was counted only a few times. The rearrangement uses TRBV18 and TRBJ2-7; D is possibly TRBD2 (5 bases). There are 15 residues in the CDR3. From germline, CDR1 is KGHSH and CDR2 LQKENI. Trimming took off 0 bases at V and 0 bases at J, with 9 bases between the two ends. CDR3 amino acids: CASSPPPSGSYEQYF. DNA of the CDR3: TGTGCCAGCTCACCACCTCCAAGCGGCTCCTACGAGCAGTACTTC.

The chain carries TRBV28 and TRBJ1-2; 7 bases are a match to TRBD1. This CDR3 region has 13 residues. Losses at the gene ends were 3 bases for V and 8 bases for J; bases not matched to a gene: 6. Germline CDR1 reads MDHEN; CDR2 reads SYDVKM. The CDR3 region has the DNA TGTGCCAGCAGTTTCACCACAGGGGTAGGCTACACCTTC. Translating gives CASSFTTGVGYTF.

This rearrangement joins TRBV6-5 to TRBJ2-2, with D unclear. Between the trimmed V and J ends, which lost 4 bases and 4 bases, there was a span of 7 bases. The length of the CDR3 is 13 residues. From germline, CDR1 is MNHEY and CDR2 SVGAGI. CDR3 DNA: TGTGCCAGCAGTTCCACCCCCACCGGGGAGCTGTTTTTT. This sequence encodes CASSSTPTGELFF.

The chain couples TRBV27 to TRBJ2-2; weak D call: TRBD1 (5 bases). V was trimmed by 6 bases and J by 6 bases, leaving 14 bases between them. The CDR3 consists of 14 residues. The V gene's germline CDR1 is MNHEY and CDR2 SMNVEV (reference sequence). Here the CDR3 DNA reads TGTGCCAGCAGATCAGGGCAAGGCGCCGGGGAGCTGTTTTTT. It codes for CASRSGQGAGELFF.

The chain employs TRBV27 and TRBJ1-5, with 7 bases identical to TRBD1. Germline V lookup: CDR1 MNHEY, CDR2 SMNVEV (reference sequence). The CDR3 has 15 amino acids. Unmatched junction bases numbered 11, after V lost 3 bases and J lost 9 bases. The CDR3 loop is CASSLGTVNSSPQHF. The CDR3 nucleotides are TGTGCCAGCAGTTTGGGGACAGTTAATTCTTCGCCCCAGCATTTT.

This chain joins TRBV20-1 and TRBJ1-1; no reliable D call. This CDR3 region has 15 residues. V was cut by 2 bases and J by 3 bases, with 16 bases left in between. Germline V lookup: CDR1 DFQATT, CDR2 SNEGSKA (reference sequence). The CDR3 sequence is CSARSADPRDTEAFF. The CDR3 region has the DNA TGCAGTGCTAGATCAGCCGATCCGCGGGACACTGAAGCTTTCTTT.

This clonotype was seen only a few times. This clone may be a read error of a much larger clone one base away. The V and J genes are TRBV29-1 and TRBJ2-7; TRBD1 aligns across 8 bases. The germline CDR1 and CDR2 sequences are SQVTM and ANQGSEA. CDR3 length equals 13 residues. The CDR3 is CGVAGQESAEQYF. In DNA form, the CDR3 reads TGCGGCGTTGCGGGACAGGAATCTGCCGAGCAGTACTTC.

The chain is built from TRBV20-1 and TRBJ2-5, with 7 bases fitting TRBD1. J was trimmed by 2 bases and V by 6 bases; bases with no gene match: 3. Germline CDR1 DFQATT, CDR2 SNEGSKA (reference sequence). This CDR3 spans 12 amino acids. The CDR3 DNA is TGCAGTGCAACGGGACAGCAAGAGACCCAGTACTTC. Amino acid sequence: CSATGQQETQYF.

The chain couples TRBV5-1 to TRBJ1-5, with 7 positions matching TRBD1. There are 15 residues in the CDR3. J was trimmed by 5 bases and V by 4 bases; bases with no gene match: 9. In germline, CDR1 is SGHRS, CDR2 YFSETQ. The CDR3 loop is CASSTDREGHQPQHF. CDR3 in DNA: TGCGCCAGCAGCACCGACAGGGAGGGCCATCAGCCCCAGCATTTT.

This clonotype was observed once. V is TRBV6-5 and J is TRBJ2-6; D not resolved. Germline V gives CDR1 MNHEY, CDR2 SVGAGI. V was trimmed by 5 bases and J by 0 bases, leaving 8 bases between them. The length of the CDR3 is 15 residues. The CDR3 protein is CASSPATSGANVLTF. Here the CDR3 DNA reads TGTGCCAGCAGTCCGGCCACCTCTGGGGCCAACGTCCTGACTTTC.

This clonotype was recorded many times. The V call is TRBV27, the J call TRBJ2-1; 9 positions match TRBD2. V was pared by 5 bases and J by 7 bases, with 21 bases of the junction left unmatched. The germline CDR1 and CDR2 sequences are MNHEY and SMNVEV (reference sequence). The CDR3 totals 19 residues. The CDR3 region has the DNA TGTGCCAGCAGTATGCAGGGTATTGGCGGGGGGGCCTTGAGGAATGAGCAGTTCTTC. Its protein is CASSMQGIGGGALRNEQFF.

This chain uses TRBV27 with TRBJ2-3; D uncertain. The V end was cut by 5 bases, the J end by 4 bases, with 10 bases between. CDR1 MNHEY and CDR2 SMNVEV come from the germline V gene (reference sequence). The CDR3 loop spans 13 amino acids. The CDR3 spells CASSVEGSDTQYF. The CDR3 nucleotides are TGTGCCAGCAGTGTTGAAGGTTCAGATACGCAGTATTTT.

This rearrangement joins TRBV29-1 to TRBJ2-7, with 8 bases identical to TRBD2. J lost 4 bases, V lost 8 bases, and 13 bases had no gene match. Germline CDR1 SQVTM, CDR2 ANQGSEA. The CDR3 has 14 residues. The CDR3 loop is CSFVAGLAPYEQYF. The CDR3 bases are TGCAGCTTCGTGGCAGGACTAGCCCCGTACGAGCAGTACTTC.

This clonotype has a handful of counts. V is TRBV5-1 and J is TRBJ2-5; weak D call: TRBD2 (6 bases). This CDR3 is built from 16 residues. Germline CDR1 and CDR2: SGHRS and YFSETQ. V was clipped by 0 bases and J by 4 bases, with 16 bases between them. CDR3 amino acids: CASSLGPLVGGETQYF. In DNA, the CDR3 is TGCGCCAGCAGCTTGGGCCCCTTAGTGGGGGGAGAGACCCAGTACTTC.

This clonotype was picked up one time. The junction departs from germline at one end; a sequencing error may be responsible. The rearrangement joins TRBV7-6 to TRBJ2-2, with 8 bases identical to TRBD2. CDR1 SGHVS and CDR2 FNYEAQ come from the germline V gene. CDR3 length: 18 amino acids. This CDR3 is CASNLTLPGGAGTGELFF. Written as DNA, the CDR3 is TGTGCCAGCAACTTAACGCTCCCGGGAGGGGCGGGAACCGGGGAGCTGTTTTTT.